Following are 4 T cell receptor beta chains from one sample sequenced in a study of T-cell reconstitution after alpha-beta-depleted transplantation in children (dated by TCRdb to about 2016). The library relied on PCR. Reads for this sample came from an Illumina HiSeq 2500. To normalize quantification of the TCRbeta repertoire, the TCR libraries were built with molecular barcoding that relied on unique molecular identifiers. TCRdb reprocessing: public reads trimmed at Q25 with fastp, clones called with MiXCR, in-frame beta chains kept. Merged by CDR3 protein, the rows form single entries marked with the most common genes and DNA. The sample profile shows some 200,000 distinct CDR3 sequences; roughly a tenth of them were found once. The ten largest clones capture over 25% of the sample. Taken with the paper, the label for treatment or condition translates to: allogeneic hematopoietic cell transplantation with graft depleted of TCRalphabeta T cells and CD19 B cells.

Sequencing was performed on PBMCs, taken before TCRalphabeta/CD19-depleted stem cell transplant. The source is a child less than two years old with acute myeloid leukemia, due to receive a stem cell transplant.

This clonotype was recorded a few times. The chain links TRBV27 to TRBJ2-5; TRBD2 agrees at 10 bases. The germline V gene encodes CDR1 MNHEY and CDR2 SMNVEV (reference sequence). V lost 4 bases and J lost 2; bases outside the gene matches: 7. This CDR3 is 16 amino acids long. The chain's CDR3 is CASSYSGGAIQETQYF. The CDR3, as DNA: TGTGCCAGCAGTTACAGCGGGGGGGCGATACAAGAGACCCAGTACTTC.

This clonotype was picked up many times. The genes are TRBV24-1 and TRBJ2-3; a weak D match, TRBD2 (6 bases). Germline-derived CDR1 and CDR2 are KGHDR and SFDVKD. This CDR3 comprises 17 residues. Trimming took off 4 bases at V and 2 bases at J, with 18 bases between the two ends. The CDR3 sequence is CATSDHGTSDYTDTQYF. CDR3 in DNA: TGTGCCACCAGTGACCACGGGACTTCCGATTACACAGATACGCAGTATTTT.

This clonotype was counted many times. The V and J genes are TRBV20-1 and TRBJ2-6, with 9 bases lining up with TRBD2. Germline-derived CDR1 and CDR2 are DFQATT and SNEGSKA (reference sequence). Trimming took 4 bases from V and 0 from J; bases not matched to a gene: 16. This CDR3 has 20 residues. The CDR3 region is CSATSWGASGALSGANVLTF. CDR3 nucleotide sequence: TGCAGTGCTACGTCCTGGGGTGCTAGCGGGGCACTCTCTGGGGCCAACGTCCTGACTTTC.

Worth noting for this clonotype: With a much larger clone just one base away, this may be a read error. The rearrangement links TRBV6-6 to TRBJ2-1; no clear D gene. V gave up 7 bases and J gave up 8 bases, with 15 bases separating them. The germline V gene encodes CDR1 MNHNY and CDR2 SVGAGI (reference sequence). This CDR3 spans 13 amino acids. The CDR3 loop reads CASTRAAWDEQFF. The DNA for the CDR3 is TGTGCCAGCACTCGGGCGGCCTGGGATGAGCAGTTCTTC.